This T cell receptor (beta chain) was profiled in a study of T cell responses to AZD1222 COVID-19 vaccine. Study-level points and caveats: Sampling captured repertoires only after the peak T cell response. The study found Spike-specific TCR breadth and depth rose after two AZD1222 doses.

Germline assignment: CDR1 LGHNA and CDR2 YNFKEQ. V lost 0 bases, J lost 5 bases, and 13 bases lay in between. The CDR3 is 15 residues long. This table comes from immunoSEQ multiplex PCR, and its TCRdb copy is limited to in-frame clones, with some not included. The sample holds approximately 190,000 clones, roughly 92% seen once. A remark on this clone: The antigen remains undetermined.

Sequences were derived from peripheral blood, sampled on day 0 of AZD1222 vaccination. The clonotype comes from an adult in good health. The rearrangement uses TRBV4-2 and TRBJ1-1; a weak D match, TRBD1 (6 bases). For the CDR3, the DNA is TGTGCCAGCAGCCAAGACCCCCATGACAGGACTGAAGCTTTCTTT. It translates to CASSQDPHDRTEAFF.